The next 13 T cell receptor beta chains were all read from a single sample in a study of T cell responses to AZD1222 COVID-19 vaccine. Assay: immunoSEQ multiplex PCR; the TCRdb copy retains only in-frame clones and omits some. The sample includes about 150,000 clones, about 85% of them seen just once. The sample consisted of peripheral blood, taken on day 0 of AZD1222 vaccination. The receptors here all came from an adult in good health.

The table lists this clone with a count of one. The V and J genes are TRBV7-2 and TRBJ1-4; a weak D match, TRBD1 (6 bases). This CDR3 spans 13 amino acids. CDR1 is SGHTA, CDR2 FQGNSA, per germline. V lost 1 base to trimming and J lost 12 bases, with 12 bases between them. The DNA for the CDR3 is TGTGCCAGCAGCTTAGGAACGGGGGCAGAACTGTTTTTT. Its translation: CASSLGTGAELFF.

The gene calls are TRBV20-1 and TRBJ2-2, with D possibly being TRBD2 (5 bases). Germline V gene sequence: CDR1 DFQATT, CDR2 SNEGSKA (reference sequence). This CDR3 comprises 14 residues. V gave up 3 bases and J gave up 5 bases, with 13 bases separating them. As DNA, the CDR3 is TGCAGTGCTAGTGCCGGGGTGAGGACCGGGGAGCTGTTTTTT. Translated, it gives CSASAGVRTGELFF.

The CDR3 protein is CASSVGAGENYGYTF. Here the CDR3 DNA reads TGTGCCAGCAGCGTAGGTGCAGGGGAAAACTATGGCTACACCTTC. The rearrangement links TRBV9 to TRBJ1-2; D is perhaps TRBD1 (6 bases). Germline loops: CDR1 SGDLS, CDR2 YYNGEE. Trimming took 0 bases from V and 2 from J, leaving 11 bases between them. This CDR3 region has 15 residues.

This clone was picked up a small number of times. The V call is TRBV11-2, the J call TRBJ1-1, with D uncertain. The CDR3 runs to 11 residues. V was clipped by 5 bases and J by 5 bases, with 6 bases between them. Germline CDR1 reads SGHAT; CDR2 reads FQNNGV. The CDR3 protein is CASSRRTEAFF. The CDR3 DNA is TGTGCCAGCAGCAGGCGTACTGAAGCTTTCTTT.

The CDR3: CASSAAVSEKLFF. CDR3 in DNA: TGTGCCAGCAGCGCCGCGGTTAGCGAAAAACTGTTTTTT. This chain connects TRBV7-6 to TRBJ1-4, with D hard to call. Trimming removed 5 bases at V and 8 bases at J, with 12 bases between. Germline V lookup: CDR1 SGHVS, CDR2 FNYEAQ. The CDR3 is made up of 13 amino acids.

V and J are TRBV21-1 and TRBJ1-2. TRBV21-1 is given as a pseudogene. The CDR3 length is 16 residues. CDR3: CASSLEPPVDGEGYTF. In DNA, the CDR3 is TGTGCCAGCAGCCTAGAACCCCCCGTCGATGGGGAGGGCTACACCTTC.

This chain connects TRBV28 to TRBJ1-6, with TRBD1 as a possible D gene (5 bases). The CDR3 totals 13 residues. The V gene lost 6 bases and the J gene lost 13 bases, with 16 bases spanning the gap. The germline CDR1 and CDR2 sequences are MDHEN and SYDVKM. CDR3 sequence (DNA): TGTGCCAGCAGGGGGACCATCCCTGGGCCCCTCCACTTT. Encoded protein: CASRGTIPGPLHF.

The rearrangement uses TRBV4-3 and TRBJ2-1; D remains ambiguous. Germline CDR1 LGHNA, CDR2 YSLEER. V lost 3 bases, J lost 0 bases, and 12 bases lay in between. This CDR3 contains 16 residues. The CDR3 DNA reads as TGCGCCAGCAGCCAGGATCCTCTAGGCTCCTACAATGAGCAGTTCTTC. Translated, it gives CASSQDPLGSYNEQFF.

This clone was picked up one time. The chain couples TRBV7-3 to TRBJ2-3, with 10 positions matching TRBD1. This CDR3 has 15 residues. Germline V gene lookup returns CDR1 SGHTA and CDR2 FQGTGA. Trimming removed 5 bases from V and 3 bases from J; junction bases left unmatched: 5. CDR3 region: CASSRGTGVTDTQYF. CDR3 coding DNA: TGTGCCAGCAGCCGGGGGACAGGGGTTACAGATACGCAGTATTTT.

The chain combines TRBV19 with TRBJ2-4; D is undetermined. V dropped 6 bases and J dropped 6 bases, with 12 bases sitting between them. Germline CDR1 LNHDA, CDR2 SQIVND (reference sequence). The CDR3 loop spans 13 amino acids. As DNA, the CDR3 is TGTGCCAGTAGGCGCGGCTCTGCAAACATTCAGTACTTC. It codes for CASRRGSANIQYF.

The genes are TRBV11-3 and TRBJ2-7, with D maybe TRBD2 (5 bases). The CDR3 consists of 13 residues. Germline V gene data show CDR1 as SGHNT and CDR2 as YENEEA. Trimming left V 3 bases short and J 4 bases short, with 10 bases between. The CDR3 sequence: CASSLVAQYEQYF. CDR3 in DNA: TGTGCCAGCAGCTTGGTAGCGCAGTACGAGCAGTACTTC.

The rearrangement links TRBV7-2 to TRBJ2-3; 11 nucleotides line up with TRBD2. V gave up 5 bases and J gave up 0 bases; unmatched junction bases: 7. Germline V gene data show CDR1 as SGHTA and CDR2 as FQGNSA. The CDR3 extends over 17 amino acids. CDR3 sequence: CASSPGLAGASTDTQYF. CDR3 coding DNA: TGTGCCAGCAGCCCCGGACTAGCGGGCGCTAGCACAGATACGCAGTATTTT.

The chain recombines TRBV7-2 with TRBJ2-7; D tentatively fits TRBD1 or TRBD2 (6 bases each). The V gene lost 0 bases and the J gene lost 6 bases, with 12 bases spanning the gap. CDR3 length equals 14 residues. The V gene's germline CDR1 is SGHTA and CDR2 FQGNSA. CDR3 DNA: TGTGCCAGCAGCTTAGCGCCACAGGGAGGCGAGCAGTACTTC. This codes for CASSLAPQGGEQYF.